The 21 T cell receptor beta chains below were found in one sample sequenced in a study of blood T cell repertoires in COVID-19. TCRdb's table, derived via immunoSEQ multiplex PCR, lists solely in-frame clones and lacks some. The sample shows just under 350,000 clones, approximately 90% of them seen only once. The sequenced sample was peripheral blood. These receptors all stem from a woman between 18 and 29 years old who had recovered from COVID-19.

The chain carries TRBV19 and TRBJ2-1, with 10 bases fitting TRBD2. Germline V CDR1 and CDR2: LNHDA, SQIVND (reference sequence). This CDR3 comprises 15 residues. V lost 5 bases to trimming and J lost 4 bases; unmatched junction nucleotides: 5. The CDR3 nucleotides read TGTGCCAGTAGTCCAAGCGGGAGGGGATACAATGAGCAGTTCTTC. Its translation is CASSPSGRGYNEQFF.

The rearrangement links TRBV27 to TRBJ1-2; 7 bases match TRBD1. Germline CDR1 and CDR2: MNHEY and SMNVEV (reference sequence). The CDR3 runs to 13 residues. The junction had 7 bases not matched to a gene; V was cut back by 6 bases and J by 6 bases. The DNA for the CDR3 is TGTGCCAGCAGGGAACAGGGGTACAATGGCTACACCTTC. This sequence encodes CASREQGYNGYTF.

The V and J genes are TRBV6-5 and TRBJ2-1; perhaps TRBD1 as D (5 bases). The germline V and J ends were trimmed by 7 bases and 6 bases, with 13 bases remaining between them. CDR3 length: 13 residues. Per germline, CDR1 MNHEY and CDR2 SVGAGI. CDR3 sequence: CASTAGNLNEQFF. CDR3 sequence (DNA): TGTGCCAGCACCGCAGGGAATCTCAATGAGCAGTTCTTC.

The chain combines TRBV2 with TRBJ2-4; 7 bases match TRBD2. Germline assignment: CDR1 SNHLY and CDR2 FYNNEI. The CDR3 runs to 19 residues. Trimming at V came to 3 bases and at J to 1 base, leaving 15 bases not matched to a gene. CDR3 sequence reads: CASSDAASGTPGAKNIQYF. The DNA for the CDR3 is TGTGCCAGCAGTGATGCAGCTAGCGGAACCCCGGGGGCCAAAAACATTCAGTACTTC.

Worth noting for this clone: An end of the junction does not agree with germline; a read error may underlie this. The rearrangement joins TRBV19 to TRBJ1-1; TRBD1 aligns across 9 bases. This CDR3 comprises 14 residues. CDR1 is LNHDA, CDR2 SQIVND, per germline (reference sequence). This CDR3 reads CASSVDRGDTEAFF. The CDR3 region has the DNA TGTGCCAGTAGTGTAGACAGGGGGGACACTGAAGCTTTCTTT.

The chain uses TRBV4-1 and TRBJ2-2; TRBD2 matches 7 bases. CDR1 MGHRA and CDR2 YSYEKL come from the germline V gene. J was trimmed by 6 bases and V by 0 bases; bases with no gene match: 7. This CDR3 has 16 residues. The CDR3 sequence is CASSQDLAGVPGELFF. CDR3 nucleotides: TGCGCCAGCAGCCAAGATCTGGCGGGAGTTCCCGGGGAGCTGTTTTTT.

The rearrangement uses TRBV11-2 and TRBJ1-5, with 8 bases that match TRBD1. The CDR3 runs 16 residues. Germline-derived CDR1 and CDR2 are SGHAT and FQNNGV. V lost 1 base and J lost 3; bases outside the gene matches: 5. The CDR3 protein is CASSLGRTGPNQPQHF. As DNA, the CDR3 is TGTGCCAGCAGCTTAGGGCGGACAGGGCCCAATCAGCCCCAGCATTTT.

In this sample, this clone turned up once. The rearrangement joins TRBV5-5 to TRBJ2-1, with D perhaps TRBD2 (5 bases). Germline V gene data show CDR1 as SGHKS and CDR2 as YYEKEE (reference sequence). The V gene lost 3 bases and the J gene lost 7 bases, with 11 bases spanning the gap. The CDR3 runs 13 residues. This CDR3 is CASSSVPGNEQFF. CDR3 in DNA: TGTGCCAGCAGCTCTGTTCCGGGGAATGAGCAGTTCTTC.

The chain carries TRBV6-5 and TRBJ2-5; D is unclear. V dropped 2 bases and J dropped 4 bases, with 14 bases sitting between them. CDR1 and CDR2 (germline): MNHEY, SVGAGI. This CDR3 spans 15 amino acids. The CDR3 DNA is TGTGCCAGCAGTTACCTTATCCGGCTAGGAGAGACCCAGTACTTC. Protein: CASSYLIRLGETQYF.

V gene TRBV6-5 combines with J gene TRBJ2-3; TRBD2 matches 7 bases. This CDR3 has 15 amino acids. The J segment lost 2 bases and the V segment lost 2 bases, leaving 4 bases of the junction unmatched. Germline V gene lookup returns CDR1 MNHEY and CDR2 SVGAGI. CDR3 nucleotides: TGTGCCAGCAGTTACGGGGGGGTGAACACAGATACGCAGTATTTT. Protein: CASSYGGVNTDTQYF.

The chain couples TRBV7-8 to TRBJ2-2; tentatively, D is TRBD2 (5 bases). Germline lookup yields CDR1 SGHVS and CDR2 FQNEAQ. CDR3 length: 15 amino acids. V dropped 3 bases and J dropped 0 bases, with 8 bases sitting between them. The DNA for the CDR3 is TGTGCCAGCAGCTTTCTACTAGCGAACACCGGGGAGCTGTTTTTT. Translation gives CASSFLLANTGELFF.

This clone was detected once. Here the CDR3 reads CASSFPTGGLDGYTF. In DNA, the CDR3 is TGTGCCAGCAGTTTCCCGACAGGGGGCTTGGATGGCTACACCTTC. The chain carries TRBV6-2 or TRBV6-3 and TRBJ1-2, with TRBD1 matching 10 bases. CDR3 length: 15 residues. From germline, CDR1 is MNHEY and CDR2 SVGEGT. V was clipped by 4 bases and J by 6 bases; unmatched bases: 8.

The V gene is TRBV5-4, the J gene TRBJ2-2; 8 nucleotides match TRBD1. Germline CDR1 reads SGHNT; CDR2 reads YYREEE (reference sequence). This CDR3 contains 15 residues. V dropped 3 bases and J dropped 5; count of bases not matched to a gene: 6. The CDR3 nucleotides are TGTGCCAGCAGCTCGCAGGGGGCGCGGACCGGGGAGCTGTTTTTT. Encoded protein: CASSSQGARTGELFF.

The chain combines TRBV9 with TRBJ1-2; 7 nucleotides agree with TRBD1. J lost 8 bases, V lost 4 bases, and 11 bases had no gene match. The CDR3 extends over 14 amino acids. In germline, CDR1 is SGDLS, CDR2 YYNGEE. Written as DNA, the CDR3 is TGTGCCAGCAGCCTCGGGCAGGGGGTGCCAGGCTACACCTTC. This translates into CASSLGQGVPGYTF.

CDR3 in amino acids: CASSAINRAGDQPQHF. CDR3 DNA sequence: TGTGCCAGCAGTGCGATCAACAGGGCTGGGGATCAGCCCCAGCATTTT. V is TRBV6-1 and J is TRBJ1-5; D might be TRBD1 (6 bases). From germline, CDR1 is MNHNS and CDR2 SASEGT. This CDR3 is 16 amino acids long. Deletions cut 4 bases from V and 5 bases from J, with 18 bases between.

This clone has just a few counts. The CDR3 nucleotides read TGTGCCAGCAGTGAGGGACAGGGGAATGAAAAACTGTTTTTT. This encodes CASSEGQGNEKLFF. This sequence joins TRBV6-4 and TRBJ1-4; 10 bases agree with TRBD1. The CDR3 runs 14 residues. V trimming: 3 bases; J trimming: 5 bases; junction bases outside the gene matches: 0. Germline CDR1 MRHNA, CDR2 SNTAGT.

The chain links TRBV7-9 to TRBJ1-3, with 8 bases identical to TRBD1. Germline-derived CDR1 and CDR2 are SEHNR and FQNEAQ (reference sequence). V trimming: 3 bases; J trimming: 2 bases; junction bases outside the gene matches: 6. The CDR3 contains 16 residues. CDR3 region: CASSFFPRGPGNTIYF. The CDR3 bases are TGTGCCAGCAGCTTCTTCCCCAGGGGGCCTGGAAACACCATATATTTT.

The chain has TRBV5-6 and TRBJ2-5; perhaps TRBD2 as D (7 bases). The germline V and J ends were trimmed by 5 bases and 4 bases, with 12 bases remaining between them. The CDR3 runs to 13 residues. Germline V gives CDR1 SGHDT, CDR2 YYEEEE. CDR3 DNA sequence: TGTGCCAGCAGTAGGGGGAGGGGAGAGACCCAGTACTTC. This sequence encodes CASSRGRGETQYF.

The chain is built from TRBV15 and TRBJ2-2, with 7 bases matching TRBD2. Germline V lookup: CDR1 LNHNV, CDR2 YYDKDF (reference sequence). This CDR3 spans 16 amino acids. The ends lost 8 bases at V and 5 bases at J; junction bases unmatched: 14. The CDR3 nucleotides read TGTGCCACCGGCTATCCAGGCGGGAGACGAACCGGGGAGCTGTTTTTT. Amino acids: CATGYPGGRRTGELFF.

The V and J genes are TRBV6-5 and TRBJ1-4; tentatively, D is TRBD1 (6 bases). Germline V gene data show CDR1 as MNHEY and CDR2 as SVGAGI. Trimming shortened V by 6 bases and J by 10 bases, and 21 bases separated the two germline ends. CDR3 length: 15 residues. CDR3 sequence (DNA): TGTGCCAGCAGGGGACCAAACAGGGCTGAGGGAAAACTGTTTTTT. Protein sequence: CASRGPNRAEGKLFF.

The chain links TRBV19 to TRBJ2-4; possibly TRBD1 for D (5 bases). Germline V gene lookup returns CDR1 LNHDA and CDR2 SQIVND (reference sequence). The V end was cut by 6 bases, the J end by 2 bases, with 14 bases between. The CDR3 extends over 15 amino acids. CDR3 in amino acids: CASSSQARTKNIQYF. The CDR3 nucleotides read TGTGCCAGTAGCTCACAGGCCCGGACCAAAAACATTCAGTACTTC.